Below, 28 T cell receptor beta chains from the same sample are listed, as sequenced in a study of CD8 T cell repertoires and HIV-1 epitope variants. Clones were read by immunoSEQ multiplex PCR, and TCRdb kept only the in-frame ones, dropping some. There are over 90,000 clones in the sample; roughly 81% occur only once, and roughly 25% lies in the top ten. Sequenced material: uncultured baseline CD8+ T cells from peripheral blood mononuclear cells (PBMCs). The receptors shown here come from a male donor with HIV.

The CDR3 DNA reads as TGTGCCAGCAGCCAAGGGGGAACGAATGAAAAACTGTTTTTT. Its protein product is CASSQGGTNEKLFF. This chain uses TRBV7-9 with TRBJ1-4, with D possibly matching TRBD1 (6 bases). V was pared by 5 bases and J by 5 bases, with 12 bases between. Germline V CDR1 and CDR2: SEHNR, FQNEAQ (reference sequence). The CDR3 runs 14 residues.

The V gene is TRBV9, the J gene TRBJ2-3; D is uncertain. This CDR3 region has 12 residues. Germline V gene sequence: CDR1 SGDLS, CDR2 YYNGEE. V was clipped by 2 bases and J by 3 bases, with 4 bases between them. The CDR3 bases are TGTGCCAGCAGCGTGCAGACAGATACGCAGTATTTT. Residues: CASSVQTDTQYF.

V and J are TRBV12-1 and TRBJ2-1; the tabulated D call, TRBD1, remains unverified against the DNA. TRBV12-1 is noted as a pseudogene. The CDR3 length is 19 residues. CDR3 nucleotide sequence: TGTGCCAGCAGCTCCGGGACAACCCTTTTGCTGTACTCCTACAATGAGCAGTTCTTC. Translated: CASSSGTTLLLYSYNEQFF.

This chain connects TRBV9 to TRBJ2-7; the match to TRBD1 covers 7 bases. J lost 2 bases, V lost 3 bases, and 5 bases had no gene match. Germline V gene data show CDR1 as SGDLS and CDR2 as YYNGEE. This CDR3 spans 14 amino acids. The CDR3 region has the DNA TGTGCCAGCAGCGCAGACAGGGTTCCCTACGAGCAGTACTTC. Amino acid sequence: CASSADRVPYEQYF.

This clone was seen only once. The chain recombines TRBV2 with TRBJ1-3; 8 nucleotides line up with TRBD1. The CDR3 covers 15 residues. Trimming took 2 bases from V and 4 from J; bases not matched to a gene: 4. Germline CDR1 SNHLY, CDR2 FYNNEI. The CDR3 spells CASSETRGLGNTIYF. The CDR3 nucleotides read TGTGCCAGCAGTGAAACCAGGGGGCTCGGAAACACCATATATTTT. Full variable domain (remainder filled in from reference TRBV2 and TRBJ1-3): EPEVTQTPSHQVTQMGQEVILRCVPISNHLYFYWYRQILGQKVEFLVSFYNNEISEKSEIFDDQFSVERPDGSNFTLKIRSTKLEDSAMYFCASSETRGLGNTIYFGEGSWLTVV.

The table lists this clone with a count of one. The chain recombines TRBV5-7 with TRBJ1-5; D not certain. TRBV5-7 is sorted into the ORF group, with uncertain function. With 0 bases removed from V and 11 bases from J, the gap between germline ends came to 9 bases. The CDR3 runs to 12 residues. Here the CDR3 DNA reads TGTGCCAGCAGCTTGGGTTTAGGGACCCAGCATTTT. This codes for CASSLGLGTQHF.

CDR3 residues: CASSQEGLAGEQFF. CDR3 bases: TGCGCCAGCAGCCAAGAAGGGCTAGCAGGTGAGCAGTTCTTC. This chain joins TRBV4-1 and TRBJ2-1; TRBD2 might be the D (5 bases). V shed 0 bases and J shed 9 bases, with 12 bases lying between them. This CDR3 spans 14 amino acids. Per the germline V gene, CDR1 is MGHRA and CDR2 is YSYEKL.

J is TRBJ1-5 and V is TRBV4-1, with TRBD1 matching 10 bases. Per the germline V gene, CDR1 is MGHRA and CDR2 is YSYEKL. Germline trimming cut 4 bases from V and 1 base from J; bases unmatched to any gene: 7. The CDR3 contains 17 residues. CDR3 sequence: CASSPTGGRRSNQPQHF. CDR3 sequence (DNA): TGCGCCAGCAGCCCGACAGGGGGCAGGAGAAGCAATCAGCCCCAGCATTTT.

This clone has only one observation. The DNA for the CDR3 is TGTGCCATCAGTGAGCCTAGCGGAGCCCCGGGTGTGGAGACAGATACGCAGTATTTT. Protein: CAISEPSGAPGVETDTQYF. The chain uses TRBV10-3 and TRBJ2-3, with 7 positions matching TRBD2. The V gene end was trimmed by 2 bases and the J gene end by 3 bases; junction bases not matched to a gene: 17. The CDR3 has 19 residues. Per germline, CDR1 ENHRY and CDR2 SYGVKD.

The chain combines TRBV7-3 with TRBJ2-5, with D perhaps matching TRBD2 (6 bases). V was trimmed by 3 bases and J by 1 base, leaving 15 bases between them. CDR1 and CDR2 (germline): SGHTA, FQGTGA. CDR3 size: 16 residues. CDR3 in amino acids: CASSFPLGEVQETQYF. CDR3 sequence (DNA): TGTGCCAGCAGCTTCCCCCTGGGGGAGGTCCAAGAGACCCAGTACTTC.

V and J are TRBV2 and TRBJ2-7; 12 bases are a match to TRBD2. Unmatched junction bases numbered 4, after V lost 3 bases and J lost 7 bases. The germline V gene has CDR1 SNHLY and CDR2 FYNNEI. The CDR3 sequence is 14 residues long. The CDR3 protein is CASSDLAGGGEQYF. Here the CDR3 DNA reads TGTGCCAGCAGTGACCTAGCGGGAGGGGGGGAGCAGTACTTC.

The chain employs TRBV13 and TRBJ2-2, with D possibly being TRBD2 (7 bases). The germline CDR1 and CDR2 sequences are PRHDT and FYEKMQ (reference sequence). The V gene lost 0 bases and the J gene lost 2 bases, with 10 bases spanning the gap. This CDR3 region has 16 residues. This CDR3 is CASSLGGGPNTGELFF. In DNA form, the CDR3 reads TGTGCCAGCAGCTTAGGCGGGGGGCCCAACACCGGGGAGCTGTTTTTT.

The chain has TRBV19 and TRBJ2-1, with 7 nucleotides matching TRBD1. V gave up 5 bases and J gave up 3 bases; unmatched junction bases: 7. Germline CDR1 and CDR2: LNHDA and SQIVND (reference sequence). The CDR3 extends over 15 amino acids. CDR3 amino acids: CASSPSTGFYNEQFF. The CDR3 nucleotides read TGTGCCAGTAGTCCTTCGACAGGGTTCTACAATGAGCAGTTCTTC.

This clone was seen only once. V and J are TRBV7-2 and TRBJ2-7, with a tentative D call TRBD2 (6 bases). Germline V CDR1 and CDR2: SGHTA, FQGNSA. The CDR3 sequence is 15 residues long. The V and J ends lost 7 bases and 2 bases respectively, with 18 bases between them. The CDR3 here is CASKYGTSGAYEQYF. CDR3 sequence (DNA): TGTGCCAGCAAATACGGGACTTCTGGGGCCTACGAGCAGTACTTC.

The chain employs TRBV29-1 and TRBJ1-1; 9 bases are shared with TRBD1. V lost 7 bases, J lost 0 bases, and 12 bases stayed unmatched. This CDR3 has 16 amino acids. CDR1 is SQVTM, CDR2 ANQGSEA, per germline. The CDR3, as DNA: TGCAGCGCAATAATCTCGGGACAGGGAGTGAACACTGAAGCTTTCTTT. The encoded protein is CSAIISGQGVNTEAFF.

The genes are TRBV5-6 and TRBJ1-1; tentatively, D is TRBD1 (6 bases). CDR3 length equals 14 residues. V shed 0 bases and J shed 1 base, with 7 bases lying between them. Germline assignment: CDR1 SGHDT and CDR2 YYEEEE. The CDR3 DNA reads TGTGCCAGCAGCTTGGCAGGGGAGAACACTGAAGCTTTCTTT. It specifies CASSLAGENTEAFF.

The chain recombines TRBV7-6 with TRBJ2-7; D ambiguous. V was clipped by 5 bases and J by 0 bases, with 14 bases between them. The CDR3 sequence is 15 residues long. Germline-derived CDR1 and CDR2 are SGHVS and FNYEAQ. The CDR3 reads CASSPRAESSYEQYF. DNA of the CDR3: TGTGCCAGCAGCCCAAGGGCTGAGAGCTCCTACGAGCAGTACTTC.

This clone was recorded only once. V gene TRBV5-4 combines with J gene TRBJ2-3; D may correspond to TRBD1 or TRBD2 (5 bases each). Trimming pared 4 bases from V and 4 bases from J, leaving 22 bases between. The CDR3 is 17 amino acids. CDR1 is SGHNT, CDR2 YYREEE, per germline (reference sequence). CDR3 loop: CASSRRTAWGSADTQYF. The CDR3 DNA follows: TGTGCCAGCAGCCGCAGGACTGCATGGGGCTCCGCAGATACGCAGTATTTT.

The chain employs TRBV13 and TRBJ2-3, with D maybe TRBD1 (5 bases). Trimming cost V 0 bases and J 0 bases, with 7 bases left between them. In germline, CDR1 is PRHDT, CDR2 FYEKMQ (reference sequence). CDR3 length: 15 amino acids. As DNA, the CDR3 is TGTGCCAGCAGCTTAGGGGGGCTAAGCACAGATACGCAGTATTTT. It specifies CASSLGGLSTDTQYF.

The chain is built from TRBV6-5 and TRBJ2-1; D unresolved. Germline V CDR1 and CDR2: MNHEY, SVGAGI. Trimming stripped 5 bases from V and 6 bases from J, with 17 bases between. There are 15 residues in the CDR3. CDR3 DNA sequence: TGTGCCAGCAGTAACGACCGAGACCCTCGCAATGAGCAGTTCTTC. Its translation: CASSNDRDPRNEQFF.

J is TRBJ2-3 and V is TRBV6-1, with D perhaps TRBD1 (5 bases). The CDR3 length is 15 residues. V dropped 10 bases and J dropped 4 bases, with 21 bases sitting between them. The germline V gene encodes CDR1 MNHNS and CDR2 SASEGT. This CDR3 is CATRERARSADTQYF. The CDR3 DNA follows: TGTGCCACCAGGGAAAGGGCGAGATCAGCAGATACGCAGTATTTT.

The chain employs TRBV5-1 and TRBJ2-3; the match to TRBD1 covers 7 bases. Trimming removed 3 bases from V and 5 bases from J; junction bases left unmatched: 15. Germline loops: CDR1 SGHRS, CDR2 YFSETQ. The CDR3 is 17 residues long. The CDR3 spells CASSSGKEDRVGDTQYF. The CDR3, as DNA: TGCGCCAGCAGCTCGGGTAAGGAAGACAGGGTAGGAGATACGCAGTATTTT.

The rearrangement joins TRBV18 to TRBJ2-7; 11 bases are a match to TRBD1. CDR3 length equals 14 residues. Germline values: CDR1 KGHSH, CDR2 LQKENI. The ends lost 6 bases at V and 5 bases at J; junction bases unmatched: 6. As DNA, the CDR3 is TGTGCCAGCTCTCAGGGGACAGGGGGACACGAGCAGTACTTC. Its protein is CASSQGTGGHEQYF.

Only one count was recorded for this clone. This chain joins TRBV29-1 and TRBJ2-5; D not resolved. Trimming removed 6 bases at V and 4 bases at J, with 6 bases between. This CDR3 region has 10 residues. Germline V CDR1 and CDR2: SQVTM, ANQGSEA. CDR3 DNA sequence: TGCAGCGTCGTCGCAGAGACCCAGTACTTC. Translation gives CSVVAETQYF.

The chain links TRBV9 to TRBJ1-4; no clear D gene. The germline CDR1 and CDR2 sequences are SGDLS and YYNGEE. This CDR3 comprises 15 residues. The V gene lost 1 base and the J gene lost 10 bases, with 17 bases spanning the gap. CDR3 sequence reads: CASSVTKDPWGKLFF. The CDR3, as DNA: TGTGCCAGCAGCGTAACTAAAGATCCCTGGGGAAAACTGTTTTTT.

This clone showed up just once. J is TRBJ2-2 and V is TRBV11-3; 9 nucleotides align to TRBD2. V was clipped by 8 bases and J by 4 bases; unmatched bases: 17. Germline V gene sequence: CDR1 SGHNT, CDR2 YENEEA. The CDR3 is 18 residues long. The CDR3 loop reads CASRRGPAGGEGTGELFF. The CDR3 nucleotides read TGTGCCAGCCGCCGAGGCCCAGCGGGGGGCGAGGGCACCGGGGAGCTGTTTTTT.

This rearrangement joins TRBV30 to TRBJ1-2, with a possible D match to TRBD1 (5 bases). The CDR3 covers 13 residues. In germline, CDR1 is GTSNPN, CDR2 SVGIG (reference sequence). The germline V and J ends were trimmed by 0 bases and 4 bases, with 9 bases remaining between them. The CDR3 DNA sequence: TGTGCCTGGAGTGTACAGGTAGCCTATGGCTACACCTTC. This sequence encodes CAWSVQVAYGYTF.

The chain combines TRBV5-4 with TRBJ2-1; D remains unclear. Germline V gives CDR1 SGHNT, CDR2 YYREEE (reference sequence). The V gene lost 1 base and the J gene lost 1 base, with 6 bases spanning the gap. The CDR3 runs 14 residues. As DNA, the CDR3 is TGTGCCAGCAGCTTGCCAGGATCCTACAATGAGCAGTTCTTC. Its translation: CASSLPGSYNEQFF.